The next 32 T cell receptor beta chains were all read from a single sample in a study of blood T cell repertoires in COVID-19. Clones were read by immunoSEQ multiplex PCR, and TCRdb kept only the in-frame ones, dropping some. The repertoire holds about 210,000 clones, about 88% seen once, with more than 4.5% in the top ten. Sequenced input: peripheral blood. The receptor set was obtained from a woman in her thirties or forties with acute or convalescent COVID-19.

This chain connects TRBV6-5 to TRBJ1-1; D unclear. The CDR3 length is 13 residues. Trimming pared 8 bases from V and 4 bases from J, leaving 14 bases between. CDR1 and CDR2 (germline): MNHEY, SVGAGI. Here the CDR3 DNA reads TGTGCCAGCCACCTGGATTGGAGCACTGAAGCTTTCTTT. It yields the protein CASHLDWSTEAFF.

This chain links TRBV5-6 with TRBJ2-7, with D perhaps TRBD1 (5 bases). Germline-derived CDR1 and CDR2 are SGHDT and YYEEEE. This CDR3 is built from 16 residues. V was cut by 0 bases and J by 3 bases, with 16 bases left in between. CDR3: CASSLAARESFYEQYV. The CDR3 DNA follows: TGTGCCAGCAGCTTGGCAGCCAGGGAATCCTTCTACGAGCAGTACGTC.

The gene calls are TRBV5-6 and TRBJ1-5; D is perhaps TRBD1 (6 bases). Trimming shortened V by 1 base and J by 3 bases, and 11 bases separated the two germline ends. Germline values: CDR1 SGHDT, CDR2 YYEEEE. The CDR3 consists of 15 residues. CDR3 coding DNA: TGTGCCAGCAGCTTGTTGACAGGACCCAATCAGCCCCAGCATTTT. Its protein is CASSLLTGPNQPQHF.

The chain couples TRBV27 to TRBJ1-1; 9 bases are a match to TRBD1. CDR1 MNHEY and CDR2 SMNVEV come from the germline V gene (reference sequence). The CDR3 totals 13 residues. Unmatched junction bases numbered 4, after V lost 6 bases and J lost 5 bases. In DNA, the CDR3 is TGTGCCAGCAGACGGACAGGGGAGACTGAAGCTTTCTTT. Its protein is CASRRTGETEAFF.

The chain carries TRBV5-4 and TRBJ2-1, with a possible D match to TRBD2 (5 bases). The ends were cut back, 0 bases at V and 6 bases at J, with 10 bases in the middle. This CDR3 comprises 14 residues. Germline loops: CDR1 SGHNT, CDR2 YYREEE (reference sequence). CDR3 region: CASSLELASNEQFF. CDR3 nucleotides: TGTGCCAGCAGCTTGGAGCTAGCAAGCAATGAGCAGTTCTTC.

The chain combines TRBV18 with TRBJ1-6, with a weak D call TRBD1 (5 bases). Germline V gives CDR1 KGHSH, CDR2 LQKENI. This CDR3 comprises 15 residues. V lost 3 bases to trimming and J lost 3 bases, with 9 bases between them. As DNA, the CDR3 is TGTGCCAGCTCACCTAAGCAGGGCTATAATTCACCCCTCCACTTT. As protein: CASSPKQGYNSPLHF.

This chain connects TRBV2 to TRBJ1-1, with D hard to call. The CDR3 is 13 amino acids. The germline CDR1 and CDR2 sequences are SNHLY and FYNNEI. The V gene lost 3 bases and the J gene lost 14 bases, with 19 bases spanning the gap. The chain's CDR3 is CASSDTSYSRPFF. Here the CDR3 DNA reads TGTGCCAGCAGTGATACGTCCTATAGTCGTCCCTTCTTT.

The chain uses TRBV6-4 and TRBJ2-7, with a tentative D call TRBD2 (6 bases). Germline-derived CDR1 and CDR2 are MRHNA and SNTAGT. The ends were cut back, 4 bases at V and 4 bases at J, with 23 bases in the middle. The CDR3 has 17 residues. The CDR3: CASSAPPDGSRGYEQYV. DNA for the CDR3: TGTGCCAGCAGTGCTCCGCCGGATGGATCCCGGGGGTACGAGCAGTACGTC.

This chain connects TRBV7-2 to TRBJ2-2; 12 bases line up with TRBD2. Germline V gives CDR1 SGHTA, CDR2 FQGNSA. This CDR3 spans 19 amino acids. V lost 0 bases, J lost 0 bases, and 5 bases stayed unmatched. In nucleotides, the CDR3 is TGTGCCAGCAGCTTAGCATTACTAGCGGGGGGTTCGAACACCGGGGAGCTGTTTTTT. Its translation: CASSLALLAGGSNTGELFF.

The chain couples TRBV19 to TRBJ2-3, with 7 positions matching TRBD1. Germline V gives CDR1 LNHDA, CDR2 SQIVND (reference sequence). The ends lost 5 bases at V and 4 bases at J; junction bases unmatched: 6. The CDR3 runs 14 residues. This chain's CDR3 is CASSLGGYSDTQYF. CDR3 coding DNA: TGTGCCAGTAGTCTAGGGGGCTATTCAGATACGCAGTATTTT.

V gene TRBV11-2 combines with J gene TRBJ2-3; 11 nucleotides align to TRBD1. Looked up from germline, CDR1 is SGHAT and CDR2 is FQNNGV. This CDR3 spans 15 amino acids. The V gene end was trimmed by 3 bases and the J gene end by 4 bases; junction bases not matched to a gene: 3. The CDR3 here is CASSFGGQGADTQYF. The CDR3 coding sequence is TGTGCCAGCAGCTTTGGGGGACAGGGGGCAGATACGCAGTATTTT.

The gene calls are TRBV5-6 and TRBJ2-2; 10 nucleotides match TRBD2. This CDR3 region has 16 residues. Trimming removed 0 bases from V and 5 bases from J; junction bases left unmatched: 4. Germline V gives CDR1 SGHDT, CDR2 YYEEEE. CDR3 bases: TGTGCCAGCAGCTTGGGAGCGGGGGGGCGAACCGGGGAGCTGTTTTTT. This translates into CASSLGAGGRTGELFF.

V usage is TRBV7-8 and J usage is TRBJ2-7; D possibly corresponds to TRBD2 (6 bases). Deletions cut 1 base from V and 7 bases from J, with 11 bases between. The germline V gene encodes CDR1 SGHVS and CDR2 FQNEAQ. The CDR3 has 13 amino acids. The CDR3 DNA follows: TGTGCCAGCAGCTTAGGGCTCGCGGGGGAGCAGTACGTC. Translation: CASSLGLAGEQYV.

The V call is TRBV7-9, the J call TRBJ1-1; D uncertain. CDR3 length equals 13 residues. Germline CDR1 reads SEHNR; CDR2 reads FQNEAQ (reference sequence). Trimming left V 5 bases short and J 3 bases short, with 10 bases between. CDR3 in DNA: TGTGCCAGCAGCGCCGGGATTGACACTGAAGCTTTCTTT. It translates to CASSAGIDTEAFF.

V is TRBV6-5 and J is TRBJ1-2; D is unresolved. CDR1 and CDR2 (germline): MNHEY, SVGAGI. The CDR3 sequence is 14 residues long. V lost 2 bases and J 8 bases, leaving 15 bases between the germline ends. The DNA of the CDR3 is TGTGCCAGCAGTTACATGGGTAGAGAGGAGGGCTACACCTTC. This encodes CASSYMGREEGYTF.

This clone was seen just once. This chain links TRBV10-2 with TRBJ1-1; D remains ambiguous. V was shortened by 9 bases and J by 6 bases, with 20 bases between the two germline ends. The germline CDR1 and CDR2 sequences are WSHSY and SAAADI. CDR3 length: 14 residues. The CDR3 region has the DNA TGCGCCAGTGGGTCCCCCCAGGTCAGTGCTGAAGCTTTCTTT. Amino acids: CASGSPQVSAEAFF.

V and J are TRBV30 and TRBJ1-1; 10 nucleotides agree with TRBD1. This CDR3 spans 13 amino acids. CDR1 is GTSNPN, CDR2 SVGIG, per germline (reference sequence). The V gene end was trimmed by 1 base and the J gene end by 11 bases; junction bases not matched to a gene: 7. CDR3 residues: CAWSGTGGNRAFF. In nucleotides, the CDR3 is TGTGCCTGGAGTGGGACAGGGGGAAATAGGGCTTTCTTT.

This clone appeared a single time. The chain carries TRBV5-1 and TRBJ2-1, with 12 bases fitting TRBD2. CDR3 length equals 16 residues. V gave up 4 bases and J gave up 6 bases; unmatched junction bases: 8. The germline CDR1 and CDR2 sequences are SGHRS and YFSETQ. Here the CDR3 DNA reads TGCGCCAGCAGCACCGCTAGCGGGGGGGCCTCCAATGAGCAGTTCTTC. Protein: CASSTASGGASNEQFF.

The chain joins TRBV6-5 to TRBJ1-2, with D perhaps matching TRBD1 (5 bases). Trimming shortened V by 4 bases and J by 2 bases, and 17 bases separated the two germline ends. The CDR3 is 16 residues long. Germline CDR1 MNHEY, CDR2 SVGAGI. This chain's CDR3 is CASSSVSRAGNYGYTF. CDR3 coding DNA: TGTGCCAGCAGTTCAGTTTCTAGGGCAGGGAACTATGGCTACACCTTC.

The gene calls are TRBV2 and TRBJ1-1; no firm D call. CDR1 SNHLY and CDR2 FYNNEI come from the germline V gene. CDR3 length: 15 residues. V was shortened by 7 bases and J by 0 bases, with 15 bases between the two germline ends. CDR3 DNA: TGTGCCAGCATTCTAGGACTGGGGTTGAACACTGAAGCTTTCTTT. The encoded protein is CASILGLGLNTEAFF.

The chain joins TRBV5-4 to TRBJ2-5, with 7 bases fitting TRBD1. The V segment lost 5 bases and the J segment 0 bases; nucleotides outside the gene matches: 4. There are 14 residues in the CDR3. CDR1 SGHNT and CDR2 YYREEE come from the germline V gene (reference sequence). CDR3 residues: CASRQGQYQETQYF. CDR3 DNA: TGTGCCAGCAGACAGGGACAGTACCAAGAGACCCAGTACTTC.

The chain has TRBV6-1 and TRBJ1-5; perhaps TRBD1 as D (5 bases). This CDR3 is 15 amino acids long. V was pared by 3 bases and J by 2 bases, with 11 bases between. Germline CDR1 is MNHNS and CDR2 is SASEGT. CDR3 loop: CASSEKGIGNQPQHF. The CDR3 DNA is TGTGCCAGCAGTGAGAAGGGGATTGGCAATCAGCCCCAGCATTTT.

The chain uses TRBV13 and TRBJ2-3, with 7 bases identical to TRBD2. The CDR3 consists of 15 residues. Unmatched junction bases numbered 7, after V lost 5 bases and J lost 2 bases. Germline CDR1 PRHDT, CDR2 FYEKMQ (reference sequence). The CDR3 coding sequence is TGTGCCAGCAGCCTAGTTAGCGGGCCCACAGATACGCAGTATTTT. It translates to CASSLVSGPTDTQYF.

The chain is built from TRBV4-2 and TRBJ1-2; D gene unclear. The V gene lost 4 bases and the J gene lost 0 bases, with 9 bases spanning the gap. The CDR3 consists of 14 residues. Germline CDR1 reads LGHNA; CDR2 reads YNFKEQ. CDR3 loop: CASSLSGSNYGYTF. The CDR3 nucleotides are TGTGCCAGCAGCCTGTCAGGCTCTAACTATGGCTACACCTTC.

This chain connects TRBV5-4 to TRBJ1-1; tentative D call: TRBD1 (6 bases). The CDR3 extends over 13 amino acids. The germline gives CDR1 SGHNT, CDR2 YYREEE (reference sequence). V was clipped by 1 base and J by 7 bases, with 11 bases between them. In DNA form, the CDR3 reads TGTGCCAGCAGCTTGAAACAGGGCGATGAAGCTTTCTTT. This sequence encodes CASSLKQGDEAFF.

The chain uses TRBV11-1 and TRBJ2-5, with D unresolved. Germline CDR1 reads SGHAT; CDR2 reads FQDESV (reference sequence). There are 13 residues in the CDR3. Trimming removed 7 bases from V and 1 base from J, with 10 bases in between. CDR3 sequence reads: CASTTWSQETQYF. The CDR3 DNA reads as TGTGCCAGCACCACCTGGAGCCAAGAGACCCAGTACTTC.

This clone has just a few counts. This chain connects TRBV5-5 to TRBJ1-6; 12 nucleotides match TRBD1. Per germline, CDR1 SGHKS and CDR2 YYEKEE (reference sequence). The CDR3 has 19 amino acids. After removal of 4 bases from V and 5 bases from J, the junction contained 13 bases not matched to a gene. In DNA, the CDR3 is TGTGCCAGCAGCCCGCCGACCAGGGACAGGGGGCAGAATAATTCACCCCTCCACTTT. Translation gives CASSPPTRDRGQNNSPLHF.

This chain's CDR3 is CASSFGDREYGYTF. As DNA, the CDR3 is TGTGCCAGCAGCTTTGGGGACAGGGAGTATGGCTACACCTTC. The rearrangement uses TRBV13 and TRBJ1-2; 9 bases are shared with TRBD1. The CDR3 spans 14 residues. Trimming took 3 bases from V and 5 from J; bases not matched to a gene: 4. Germline V gene lookup returns CDR1 PRHDT and CDR2 FYEKMQ (reference sequence).

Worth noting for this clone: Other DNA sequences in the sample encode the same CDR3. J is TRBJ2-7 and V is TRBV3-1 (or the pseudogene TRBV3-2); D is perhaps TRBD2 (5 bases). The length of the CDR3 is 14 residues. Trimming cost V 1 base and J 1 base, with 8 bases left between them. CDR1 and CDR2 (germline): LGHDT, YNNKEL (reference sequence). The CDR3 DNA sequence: TGTGCCAGCAGCCAAGGGCTAGCATCCTACGAGCAGTACGTC. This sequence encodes CASSQGLASYEQYV.

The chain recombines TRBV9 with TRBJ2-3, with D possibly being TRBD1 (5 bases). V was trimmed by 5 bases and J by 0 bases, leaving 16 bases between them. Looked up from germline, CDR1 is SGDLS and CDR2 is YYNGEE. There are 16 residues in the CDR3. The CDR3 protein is CASRPLGVRSTDTQYF. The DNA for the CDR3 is TGTGCCAGCAGACCTTTAGGGGTCCGTAGCACAGATACGCAGTATTTT.

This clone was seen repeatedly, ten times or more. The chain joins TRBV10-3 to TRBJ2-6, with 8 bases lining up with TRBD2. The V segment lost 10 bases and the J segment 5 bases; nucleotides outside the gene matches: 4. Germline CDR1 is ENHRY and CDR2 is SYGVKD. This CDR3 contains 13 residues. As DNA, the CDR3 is TGTGCCACCGGGGGGGTGAGGGCCAACGTCCTGACTTTC. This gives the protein CATGGVRANVLTF.

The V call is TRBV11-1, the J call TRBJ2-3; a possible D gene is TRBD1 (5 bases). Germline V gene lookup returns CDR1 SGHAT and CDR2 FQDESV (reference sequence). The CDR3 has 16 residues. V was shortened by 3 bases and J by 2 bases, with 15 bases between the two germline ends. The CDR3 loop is CASSFQGARPTDTQYF. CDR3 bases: TGTGCCAGCAGCTTTCAAGGGGCTCGTCCCACAGATACGCAGTATTTT. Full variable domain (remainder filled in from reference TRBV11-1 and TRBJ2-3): EAEVAQSPRYKITEKSQAVAFWCDPISGHATLYWYRQILGQGPELLVQFQDESVVDDSQLPKDRFSAERLKGVDSTLKIQPAELGDSAMYLCASSFQGARPTDTQYFGPGTRLTVL.